This T cell receptor beta chain was recorded in a study of radiotherapy plus CTLA-4 blockade in lung cancer. On the study more broadly: Among enrolled patients, over 15% responded and about 30% achieved disease control. Study findings and constraints: After treatment with radiotherapy plus ipilimumab, TCR clones that came from the tumor expanded in blood.

In the case of this clone: Its antigen is unknown.

TCRdb's table, derived via immunoSEQ multiplex PCR, lists solely in-frame clones and lacks some. This table holds tens of thousands of clones, more than 80% found once. The starting material was peripheral blood, obtained from a patient treated with radiotherapy plus ipilimumab. This receptor was obtained from a human donor with non-small cell lung cancer that progressed on radiotherapy plus ipilimumab.

DNA for the CDR3: TGTGCCATCAGTGAGTATCGGTCCGAGCAGTACTTC. Encoded protein: CAISEYRSEQYF. V and J are TRBV10-3 and TRBJ2-7; D ambiguous. The germline CDR1 and CDR2 sequences are ENHRY and SYGVKD. Trimming removed 1 base from V and 6 bases from J, with 7 bases in between. The CDR3 length is 12 residues.